The clone carrying this T cell receptor (beta chain) was seen a single time. Its specificity is not known. The CDR3 sequence is 15 residues long. V was pared by 5 bases and J by 3 bases, with 3 bases of the junction left unmatched. Germline assignment: CDR1 MRHNA and CDR2 SNTAGT. This entry comes from a study of cytomegalovirus exposure and HLA in healthy donors. Study outcomes and limitations: The likely origin of a cluster of highly shared sequence variants was a sequencing artifact.

The PCR had 60 Vbeta and 13 Jbeta primers. Sequencing was performed with immunoSEQ multiplex PCR; in TCRdb, only in-frame clones are kept and a portion is missing. The sample contains 160,000 or so clones, around 80% of which appear only once. The TCR originated in a male donor in good health and CMV-seronegative. The material sequenced was PBMCs. The chain employs TRBV6-4 and TRBJ2-3, with 12 bases matching TRBD2. CDR3 sequence: CASSRTSGNTDTQYF. CDR3 DNA sequence: TGTGCCAGCAGTCGGACTAGCGGGAATACAGATACGCAGTATTTT.